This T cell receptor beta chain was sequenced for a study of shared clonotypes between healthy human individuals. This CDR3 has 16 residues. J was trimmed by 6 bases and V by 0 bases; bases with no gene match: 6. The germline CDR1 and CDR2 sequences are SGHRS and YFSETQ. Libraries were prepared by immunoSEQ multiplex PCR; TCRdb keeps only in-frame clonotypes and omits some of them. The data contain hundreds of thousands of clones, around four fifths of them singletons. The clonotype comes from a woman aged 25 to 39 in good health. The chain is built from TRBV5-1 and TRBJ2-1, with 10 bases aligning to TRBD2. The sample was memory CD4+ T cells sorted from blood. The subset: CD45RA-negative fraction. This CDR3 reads CASSLVPSGGVNEQFF. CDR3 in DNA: TGCGCCAGCAGCTTGGTCCCTAGCGGGGGTGTCAATGAGCAGTTCTTC.